This record covers a single TCR beta chain. This clone was detected ten times or more. Its recognized antigen is unknown. No base qualities exist here, and no much larger clone lies one base off it. The sample has other DNA sequences that encode this CDR3 too. The entire amount of isolated RNA was reverse transcribed using the High Capacity cDNA Reverse Transcription Kit, so the sequenced TCRB transcripts were expressed ones. Naive, central memory and regulatory T cell samples underwent deep immunoSEQ sequencing, averaging around 3.9 million total reads per sample. Sorted cells were lysed in RLT buffer and RNA was extracted with DNase-treated RNeasy Micro or Mini kits, depending on cell number. Each cell subset was processed on its own to prevent cross-contamination, while patient and healthy donor samples were processed together. The immunoSEQ multiplex PCR was used to amplify TCRB sequences from cDNA, generating 87-bp fragments that spanned the CDR3 region. The amplicons were sequenced using the Illumina HiSeq platform. In the paper's pipeline: PCR bias was computationally corrected using synthetic template baselines, reads within Hamming distance 2 were collapsed, and singletons that could not be merged were discarded. By aligning reads against IMGT, V, D and J genes, CDR3 length, and insertions or deletions at six rearrangement sites were assigned. Within each subset, clonotype counts were normalized to the number of sorted cells before true diversity and Gini coefficients were calculated with the tcR R package. The overlap coefficient, calculated on TCRB nucleotide sequences, was used to quantify repertoire sharing. TCRdb obtained this table from immuneACCESS and retained in-frame rearrangements with V and J assigned. These tables miss some clones; where compared with another copy, unresolved V genes account for less than half of the shortfall, and the remainder is unexplained. V, J and clone size derive from that table, while D and trimming were established from the DNA sequence. Within this sample are roughly 150,000 clones, with around 10% of them counted one time only. In total, the top ten clones hold roughly 2% of the sample.

Each donor gave one peripheral blood draw, averaging approximately 120 mL, which was collected into heparinised tubes. A BD FACSAria II was used to sort naive, central memory, regulatory and stem cell-like memory CD4+ T cells with a panel that included CD45RO, CCR7, CD25, CD127, CD95 and CD27. All sorted populations exceeded 95% purity. PBMCs were isolated immediately by Lymphoprep density gradient centrifugation and stained directly without culture. To minimize batch effects, samples were stained and sorted in pairs, one healthy donor with one patient per experiment. This entry is derived from a study of beta chain features in type 1 diabetes (dated by TCRdb to 2016 to 2019). For context, the study as a whole: Mean age, gender distribution, total cell number and subset yield did not differ between patients and healthy donors. A total of approximately 100,000,000 sorted cells were examined across all samples, and the number of cells per subset was strongly correlated with RNA yield. In the study, recently diagnosed type 1 diabetes patients and matched healthy donors were compared on the TCRB repertoires of their sorted circulating CD4+ T cell subsets. Whereas all 30 or so donors provided naive and central memory subsets, regulatory and stem cell-like memory subsets were isolated from just 8 patients and about 8 healthy donors.

The germline V gene yields SGHTA for CDR1 and FQGNSA for CDR2. The germline V and J ends show losses of 5 bases and 2 bases respectively, and no gene match explains 8 bases of the junction. Inclusive of the bounding cysteine and phenylalanine, the CDR3 is 15 residues long. The kept DNA is CDR3 alone, 45 bases in frame from the first base. General conclusions and limits of the study: A moderate but significant shortening of TCRB CDR3 length was observed in type 1 diabetes patients in all four CD4+ subsets. Shorter templates might have been favored by PCR, but patient and control samples were amplified and corrected together, so both groups would have been affected equally by any skew. Because the HLA sub-analyses included only small numbers of individuals, any influence of HLA type on TCRB rearrangement was left unresolved. At VDJ recombination sites, patients with type 1 diabetes made fewer insertions and deleted more nucleotides, a pattern implying thymic rearrangement abnormalities. The naive, central memory and regulatory TCRB repertoires appeared to resemble one another more closely among patients than among healthy donors. Because cDNA was sequenced instead of genomic DNA, highly expressing activated cells could be over-represented, though the groups showed no difference in activation or CD3 levels.

The sequence was collected from a man aged 18-30 years in good health. Material for sequencing was central memory CD4+ T cells from blood. The receptor chain draws on TRBV7-2 and TRBJ2-5, and 7 bases in between align with TRBD2. The sequence in DNA is TGTGCCAGCAGCCTAGGACTAGGAGGACAAGAGACCCAGTACTTC. Its amino acids are CASSLGLGGQETQYF.